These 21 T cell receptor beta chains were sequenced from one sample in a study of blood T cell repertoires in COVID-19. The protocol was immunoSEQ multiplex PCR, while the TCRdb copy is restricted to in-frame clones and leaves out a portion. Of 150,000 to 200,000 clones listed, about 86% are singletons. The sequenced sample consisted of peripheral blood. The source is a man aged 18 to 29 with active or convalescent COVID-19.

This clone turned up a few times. The CDR3 bases are TGTGCCAGCACTTCAGGGGGCAGGGTTAATGGCTACACCTTC. Amino acid sequence: CASTSGGRVNGYTF. The chain couples TRBV6-5 to TRBJ1-2; 8 bases agree with TRBD1. The trim removed 7 bases at V and 6 bases at J, leaving 10 bases unmatched. The CDR3 loop spans 14 amino acids. Germline V lookup: CDR1 MNHEY, CDR2 SVGAGI.

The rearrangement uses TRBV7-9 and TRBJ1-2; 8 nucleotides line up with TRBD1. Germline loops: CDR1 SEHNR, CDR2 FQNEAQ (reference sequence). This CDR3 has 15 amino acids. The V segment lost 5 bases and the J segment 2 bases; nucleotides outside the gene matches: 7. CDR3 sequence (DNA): TGTGCCAGCAGCCCTCCGACAGGGGTGAACTATGGCTACACCTTC. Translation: CASSPPTGVNYGYTF.

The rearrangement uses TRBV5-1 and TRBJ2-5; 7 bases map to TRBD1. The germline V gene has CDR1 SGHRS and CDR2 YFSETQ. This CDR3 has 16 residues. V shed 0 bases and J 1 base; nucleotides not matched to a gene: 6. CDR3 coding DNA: TGCGCCAGCAGCTTGGGGGACAGAGGCCTCCAAGAGACCCAGTACTTC. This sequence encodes CASSLGDRGLQETQYF.

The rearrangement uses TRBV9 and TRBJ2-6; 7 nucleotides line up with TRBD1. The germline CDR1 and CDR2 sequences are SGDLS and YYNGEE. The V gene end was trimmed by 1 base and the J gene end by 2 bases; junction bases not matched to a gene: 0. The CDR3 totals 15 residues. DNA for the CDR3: TGTGCCAGCAGCGTACAGGGGGCTGGGGCCAACGTCCTGACTTTC. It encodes CASSVQGAGANVLTF.

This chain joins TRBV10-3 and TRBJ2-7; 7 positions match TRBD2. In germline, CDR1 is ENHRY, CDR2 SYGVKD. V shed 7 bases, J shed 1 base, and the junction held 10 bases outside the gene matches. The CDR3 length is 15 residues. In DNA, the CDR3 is TGTGCCATCAAGGGGAGCGGGATGGAGTCCTACGAGCAGTACTTC. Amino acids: CAIKGSGMESYEQYF.

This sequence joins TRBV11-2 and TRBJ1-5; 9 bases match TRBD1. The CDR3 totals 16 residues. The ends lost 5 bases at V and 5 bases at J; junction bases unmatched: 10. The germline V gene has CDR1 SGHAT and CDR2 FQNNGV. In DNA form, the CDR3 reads TGTGCCAGCAGCCGGACAGGGGCGAGGGGTGATCAGCCCCAGCATTTT. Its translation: CASSRTGARGDQPQHF.

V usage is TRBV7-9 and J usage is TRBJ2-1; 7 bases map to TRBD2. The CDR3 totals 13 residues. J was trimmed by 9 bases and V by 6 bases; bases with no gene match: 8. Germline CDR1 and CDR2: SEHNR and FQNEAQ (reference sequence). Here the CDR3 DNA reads TGTGCCAGCAGTACGACTAGCCGAAGTGAGCAGTTCTTC. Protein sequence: CASSTTSRSEQFF. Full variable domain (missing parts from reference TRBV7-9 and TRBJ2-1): DTGVSQNPRHKITKRGQNVTFRCDPISEHNRLYWYRQTLGQGPEFLTYFQNEAQLEKSRLLSDRFSAERPKGSFSTLEIQRTEQGDSAMYLCASSTTSRSEQFFGPGTRLTVL.

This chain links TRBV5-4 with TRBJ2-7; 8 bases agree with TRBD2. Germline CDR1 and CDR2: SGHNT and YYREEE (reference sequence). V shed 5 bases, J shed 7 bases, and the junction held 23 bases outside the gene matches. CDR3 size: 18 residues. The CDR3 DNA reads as TGTGCCAGCAGTACCCCCATAAACGGGCCGCCGGGCGGGGGGGAGCAGTACTTC. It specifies CASSTPINGPPGGGEQYF.

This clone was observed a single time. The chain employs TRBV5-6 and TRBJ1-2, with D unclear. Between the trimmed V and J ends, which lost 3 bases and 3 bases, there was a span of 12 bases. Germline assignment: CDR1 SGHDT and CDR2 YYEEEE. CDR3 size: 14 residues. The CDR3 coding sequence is TGTGCCAGCAGCTGGCCACAGCTCGACTATGGCTACACCTTC. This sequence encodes CASSWPQLDYGYTF.

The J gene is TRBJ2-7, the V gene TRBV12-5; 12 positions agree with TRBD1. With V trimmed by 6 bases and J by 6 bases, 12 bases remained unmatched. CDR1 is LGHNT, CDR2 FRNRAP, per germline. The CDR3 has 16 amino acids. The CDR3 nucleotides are TGTGCTAGTGGGGCCCCGACCGGGACAGGGGGCGTCGAGCAGTACTTC. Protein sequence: CASGAPTGTGGVEQYF. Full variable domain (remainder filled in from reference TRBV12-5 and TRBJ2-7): DARVTQTPRHKVTEMGQEVTMRCQPILGHNTVFWYRQTMMQGLELLAYFRNRAPLDDSGMPKDRFSAEMPDATLATLKIQPSEPRDSAVYFCASGAPTGTGGVEQYFGPGTRLTVT.

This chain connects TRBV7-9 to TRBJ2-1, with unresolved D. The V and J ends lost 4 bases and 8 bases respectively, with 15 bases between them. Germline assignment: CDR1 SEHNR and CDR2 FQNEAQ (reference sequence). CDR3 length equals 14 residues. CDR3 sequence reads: CASSSSLTSDEQFF. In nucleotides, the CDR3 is TGTGCCAGCAGCTCCTCTTTGACCAGCGATGAGCAGTTCTTC.

The CDR3 here is CASSQDGLNYGYTF. CDR3 in DNA: TGCGCCAGCAGCCAAGACGGGTTGAACTATGGCTACACCTTC. The chain links TRBV4-1 to TRBJ1-2, with unresolved D. CDR1 is MGHRA and CDR2 is YSYEKL in the germline V gene. There are 14 residues in the CDR3. V was trimmed by 0 bases and J by 2 bases, leaving 7 bases between them.

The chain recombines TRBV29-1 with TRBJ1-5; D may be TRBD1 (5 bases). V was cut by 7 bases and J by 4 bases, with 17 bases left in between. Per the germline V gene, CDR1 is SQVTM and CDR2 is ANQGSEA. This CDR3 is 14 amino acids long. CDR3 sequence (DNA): TGCAGCGCGGGAGGAGCAGGGCAGAATCAGCCCCAGCATTTT. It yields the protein CSAGGAGQNQPQHF.

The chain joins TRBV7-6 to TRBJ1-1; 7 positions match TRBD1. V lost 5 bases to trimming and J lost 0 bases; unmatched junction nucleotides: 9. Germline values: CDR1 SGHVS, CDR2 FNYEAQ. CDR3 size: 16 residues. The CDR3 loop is CASSPWTGIMNTEAFF. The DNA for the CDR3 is TGTGCCAGCAGCCCATGGACAGGTATCATGAACACTGAAGCTTTCTTT.

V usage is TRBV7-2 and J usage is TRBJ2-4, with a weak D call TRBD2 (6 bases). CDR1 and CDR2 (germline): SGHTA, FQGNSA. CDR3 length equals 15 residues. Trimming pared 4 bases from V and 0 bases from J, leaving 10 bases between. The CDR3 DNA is TGTGCCAGCAGCTCCTGGGACTTAGCCAAAAACATTCAGTACTTC. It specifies CASSSWDLAKNIQYF.

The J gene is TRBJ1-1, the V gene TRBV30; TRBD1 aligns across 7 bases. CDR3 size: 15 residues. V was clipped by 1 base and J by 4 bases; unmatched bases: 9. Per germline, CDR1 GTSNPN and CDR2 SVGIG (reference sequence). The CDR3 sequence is CAWSGQGGRGTEAFF. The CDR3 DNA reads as TGTGCCTGGAGTGGACAAGGGGGCAGGGGCACTGAAGCTTTCTTT.

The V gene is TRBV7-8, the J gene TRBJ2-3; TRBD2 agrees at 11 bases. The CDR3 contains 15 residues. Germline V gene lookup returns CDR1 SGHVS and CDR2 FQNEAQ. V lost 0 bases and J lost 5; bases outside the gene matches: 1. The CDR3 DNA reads TGTGCCAGCAGCTTAGCTAGCGGGAGGGTAGATACGCAGTATTTT. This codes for CASSLASGRVDTQYF.

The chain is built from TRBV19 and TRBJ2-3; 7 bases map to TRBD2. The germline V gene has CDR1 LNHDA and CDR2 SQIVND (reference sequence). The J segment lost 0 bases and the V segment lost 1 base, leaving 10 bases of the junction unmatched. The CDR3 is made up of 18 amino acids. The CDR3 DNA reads TGTGCCAGTAGTATAGCCCCGGCTAGCGGTACTAGCACAGATACGCAGTATTTT. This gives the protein CASSIAPASGTSTDTQYF. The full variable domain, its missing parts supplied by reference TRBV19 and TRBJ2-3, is DGGITQSPKYLFRKEGQNVTLSCEQNLNHDAMYWYRQDPGQGLRLIYYSQIVNDFQKGDIAEGYSVSREKKESFPLTVTSAQKNPTAFYLCASSIAPASGTSTDTQYFGPGTRLTVL.

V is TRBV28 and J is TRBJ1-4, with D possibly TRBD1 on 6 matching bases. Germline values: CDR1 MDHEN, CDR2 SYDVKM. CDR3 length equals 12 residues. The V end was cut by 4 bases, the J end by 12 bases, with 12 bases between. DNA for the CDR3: TGTGCCAGCAGTTCGAATCCAGGGGAACTGTTTTTT. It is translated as CASSSNPGELFF.

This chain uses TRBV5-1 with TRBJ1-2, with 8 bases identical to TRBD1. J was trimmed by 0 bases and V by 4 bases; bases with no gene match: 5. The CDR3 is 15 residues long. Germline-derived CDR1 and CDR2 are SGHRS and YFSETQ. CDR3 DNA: TGCGCCAGCAGCCTGGGGACAGGCCCTAACTATGGCTACACCTTC. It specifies CASSLGTGPNYGYTF.

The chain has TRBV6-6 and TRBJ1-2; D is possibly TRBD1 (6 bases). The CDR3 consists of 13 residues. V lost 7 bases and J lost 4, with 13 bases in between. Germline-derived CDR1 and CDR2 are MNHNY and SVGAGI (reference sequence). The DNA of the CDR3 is TGTGCCAGCAACGGGGGGCCTAGCTATGGCTACACCTTC. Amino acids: CASNGGPSYGYTF.